These 20 T cell receptor beta chains share one sample of origin, sequenced in a study of T-cell memory formation after mild COVID-19. Each CDR3 protein gets one entry after TCRdb re-called the 5' RACE reads with MiXCR. This table holds roughly 35,000 distinct CDR3 sequences, 20% to 25% found once. Sequencing was done on a sample of PBMCs or a T cell subset sorted from them (not recorded which). The source is an adult who had mild COVID-19 (a few samples of this study predate the infection). Cell type and time point are not known.

Comments on this clonotype: Its ends do not fully match the called genes, so a read error is possible. The chain carries TRBV7-3 and TRBJ2-1, with a tentative D call TRBD1 (5 bases). The germline gives CDR1 SGHTA, CDR2 FQGTGA. This CDR3 spans 15 amino acids. CDR3 nucleotide sequence: TGTGCCAGCAGCCATACAGGTAACTCCTACGATGAGCAGTTCTTC. Its protein is CASSHTGNSYDEQFF. Variable domain in full (rest from reference TRBV7-3 and TRBJ2-1): GAGVSQTPSNKVTEKGKYVELRCDPISGHTALYWYRQSLGQGPEFLIYFQGTGAADDSGLPNDRFFAVRPEGSVSTLKIQRTERGDSAVYLCASSHTGNSYDEQFFGPGTRLTVL.

The gene calls are TRBV20-1 and TRBJ2-5; no definite D call. Germline CDR1 is DFQATT and CDR2 is SNEGSKA (reference sequence). V lost 6 bases and J 4 bases, leaving 12 bases between the germline ends. The CDR3 loop spans 12 amino acids. The CDR3 DNA is TGCAGTGCCACGGACCGTCGAGAGACCCAGTACTTC. Amino acids: CSATDRRETQYF.

CDR3 coding DNA: TGTGCCAGCAGCTCCTACGGGGAGCTGTTTTTT. It is translated as CASSSYGELFF. The genes are TRBV7-9 and TRBJ2-2; D is unresolved. The V gene lost 4 bases and the J gene lost 7 bases, with 4 bases spanning the gap. Germline V lookup: CDR1 SEHNR, CDR2 FQNEAQ (reference sequence). The CDR3 spans 11 residues.

This clonotype was counted many times. This chain joins TRBV5-4 and TRBJ2-3; 10 positions agree with TRBD1. The CDR3 has 14 amino acids. V lost 4 bases to trimming and J lost 4 bases; unmatched junction nucleotides: 3. Germline assignment: CDR1 SGHNT and CDR2 YYREEE (reference sequence). In DNA, the CDR3 is TGTGCCAGCAGCGCCGGGACAGGGGCAGATACGCAGTATTTT. Translation gives CASSAGTGADTQYF.

By its share, this clonotype is medium-sized. V is TRBV12-3 or TRBV12-4 and J is TRBJ2-1; TRBD2 matches 10 bases. Trimming at V came to 3 bases and at J to 3 bases, leaving 8 bases not matched to a gene. There are 17 residues in the CDR3. In DNA form, the CDR3 reads TGTGCCAGCAGTTTGGGGAATCTAGCGGGAGACTACAATGAGCAGTTCTTC. It specifies CASSLGNLAGDYNEQFF.

The chain is built from TRBV30 and TRBJ2-7; unclear D gene. Germline V lookup: CDR1 GTSNPN, CDR2 SVGIG (reference sequence). V was clipped by 7 bases and J by 1 base, with 14 bases between them. The CDR3 is made up of 13 amino acids. The CDR3 DNA sequence: TGTGCCTCCACGCCGAGCCCATCCTACGAGCAGTACTTC. This sequence encodes CASTPSPSYEQYF.

This clonotype came up a few times. The chain has TRBV4-3 and TRBJ1-2, with a tentative D call TRBD1 (5 bases). CDR1 is LGHNA and CDR2 is YSLEER in the germline V gene. The CDR3 loop spans 16 amino acids. The V gene lost 3 bases and the J gene lost 3 bases, with 17 bases spanning the gap. The CDR3 DNA is TGCGCCAGCAGCCAGAGTAGTGGGGCGGTGGACTATGGCTACACCTTC. This translates into CASSQSSGAVDYGYTF.

The chain combines TRBV12-3 or TRBV12-4 with TRBJ2-3, with D perhaps matching TRBD1 or TRBD2 (5 bases each). V was trimmed by 8 bases and J by 3 bases, leaving 9 bases between them. The CDR3 extends over 12 amino acids. DNA of the CDR3: TGTGCCAGCTGGGACCGAACAGATACGCAGTATTTT. Protein product: CASWDRTDTQYF.

This clonotype appeared a few times. The chain joins TRBV4-1 to TRBJ2-7; D might be TRBD1 or TRBD2, each matching 6 bases. Trimming removed 2 bases from V and 4 bases from J, with 12 bases in between. CDR1 is MGHRA and CDR2 is YSYEKL in the germline V gene. The CDR3 contains 14 residues. The CDR3 protein is CASSQLAGTYEQYF. CDR3 DNA sequence: TGCGCCAGCAGCCAACTGGCGGGGACATACGAGCAGTACTTC.

The table lists this clonotype with many counts. V is TRBV18 and J is TRBJ1-1; no definite D call. V was clipped by 6 bases and J by 0 bases, with 8 bases between them. CDR1 and CDR2 from the germline V gene are KGHSH and LQKENI. This CDR3 has 13 residues. The CDR3 region is CASSLSMNTEAFF. DNA for the CDR3: TGTGCCAGCTCCCTTAGTATGAACACTGAAGCTTTCTTT.

This clonotype came up many times. V is TRBV4-2 and J is TRBJ2-7; 11 bases align to TRBD2. The length of the CDR3 is 16 residues. J was trimmed by 1 base and V by 4 bases; bases with no gene match: 6. The V gene's germline CDR1 is LGHNA and CDR2 YNFKEQ. This CDR3 reads CASSLTGTSGSYEQYF. The DNA for the CDR3 is TGTGCCAGCAGCCTAACCGGGACTAGCGGTTCCTACGAGCAGTACTTC.

This clonotype was detected a few times. DNA of the CDR3: TGTGCCAGCAGCCCCCTCCAGGGCAATCAGCCCCAGCATTTT. Amino acid sequence: CASSPLQGNQPQHF. The rearrangement joins TRBV7-8 to TRBJ1-5; no firm D call. The germline V gene has CDR1 SGHVS and CDR2 FQNEAQ. The CDR3 runs 14 residues. V was cut by 5 bases and J by 2 bases, with 10 bases left in between.

This chain uses TRBV5-4 with TRBJ2-1; 9 nucleotides line up with TRBD2. V lost 6 bases, J lost 4 bases, and 5 bases stayed unmatched. Germline lookup yields CDR1 SGHNT and CDR2 YYREEE (reference sequence). CDR3 length: 14 amino acids. The CDR3: CASKASGVYNEQFF. The CDR3 DNA reads as TGTGCCAGCAAGGCTAGCGGGGTATACAATGAGCAGTTCTTC.

The chain recombines TRBV4-1 with TRBJ1-4; 9 bases agree with TRBD1. The V gene end was trimmed by 1 base and the J gene end by 8 bases; junction bases not matched to a gene: 2. This CDR3 has 14 amino acids. CDR1 MGHRA and CDR2 YSYEKL come from the germline V gene. CDR3 sequence reads: CASSQGTGEEKLFF. CDR3 nucleotide sequence: TGCGCCAGCAGCCAAGGGACAGGGGAAGAAAAACTGTTTTTT.

By sample fraction, this clonotype is medium-sized. V usage is TRBV5-6 and J usage is TRBJ2-1; either TRBD1 or TRBD2 may supply D (6 bases each). The V gene's germline CDR1 is SGHDT and CDR2 YYEEEE. Trimming left V 3 bases short and J 5 bases short, with 15 bases between. The CDR3 totals 15 residues. CDR3 sequence reads: CASSWGWRDNNEQFF. The CDR3 coding sequence is TGTGCCAGCAGCTGGGGTTGGCGGGACAACAATGAGCAGTTCTTC.

This clonotype was picked up a small number of times. The chain has TRBV5-1 and TRBJ2-2; maybe TRBD2 (6 bases). Per germline, CDR1 SGHRS and CDR2 YFSETQ. V was shortened by 0 bases and J by 2 bases, with 14 bases between the two germline ends. The CDR3 consists of 17 residues. CDR3 loop: CASSLVPSGHNTGELFF. CDR3 coding DNA: TGCGCCAGCAGCTTGGTTCCCAGCGGGCACAACACCGGGGAGCTGTTTTTT.

In this sample, this clonotype turned up many times. The gene calls are TRBV6-2 or TRBV6-3 and TRBJ1-5, with 12 bases aligning to TRBD1. The ends lost 6 bases at V and 1 base at J; junction bases unmatched: 7. The CDR3 totals 17 residues. CDR1 and CDR2 from the germline V gene are MNHEY and SVGEGT. In DNA, the CDR3 is TGTGCCAGCAGCCCGGGACAGGGGGCGCGGAGCAATCAGCCCCAGCATTTT. It translates to CASSPGQGARSNQPQHF.

The chain joins TRBV9 to TRBJ2-2, with D perhaps assigned TRBD1 or TRBD2 (6 bases each). The V end lost 2 bases, the J end lost 5 bases, and 19 bases lay between the germline ends. The CDR3 runs 17 residues. Germline V gives CDR1 SGDLS, CDR2 YYNGEE. CDR3 in DNA: TGTGCCAGCAGCGTCGCCCCTGAGGGGGGAGTAACCGGGGAGCTGTTTTTT. Amino acids: CASSVAPEGGVTGELFF.

The gene calls are TRBV29-1 and TRBJ2-1; 7 positions agree with TRBD2. V gave up 6 bases and J gave up 5 bases; unmatched junction bases: 10. The CDR3 loop spans 14 amino acids. The V gene's germline CDR1 is SQVTM and CDR2 ANQGSEA. CDR3 nucleotide sequence: TGCAGCGTACCACCATCGGCGGGAGACAATGAGCAGTTCTTC. It translates to CSVPPSAGDNEQFF.

Ten or more counts support this clonotype. This chain joins TRBV2 and TRBJ2-4, with 11 bases aligning to TRBD2. J lost 7 bases, V lost 3 bases, and 5 bases had no gene match. CDR1 and CDR2 (germline): SNHLY, FYNNEI. The CDR3 is 15 amino acids. CDR3 DNA sequence: TGTGCCAGCAGTGAGCTAGCGGGAGGAATGAACATTCAGTACTTC. This sequence encodes CASSELAGGMNIQYF. The complete variable domain, with remaining parts taken from reference TRBV2 and TRBJ2-4, reads EPEVTQTPSHQVTQMGQEVILRCVPISNHLYFYWYRQILGQKVEFLVSFYNNEISEKSEIFDDQFSVERPDGSNFTLKIRSTKLEDSAMYFCASSELAGGMNIQYFGAGTRLSVL.